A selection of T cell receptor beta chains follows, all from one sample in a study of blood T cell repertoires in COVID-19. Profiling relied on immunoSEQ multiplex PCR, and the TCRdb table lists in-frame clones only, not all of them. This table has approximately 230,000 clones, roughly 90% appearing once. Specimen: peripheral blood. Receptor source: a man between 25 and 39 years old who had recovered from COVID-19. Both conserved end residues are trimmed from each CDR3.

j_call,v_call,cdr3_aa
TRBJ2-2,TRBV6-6,ASSYPSIVGELF
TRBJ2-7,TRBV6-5,ASSYRYLYEQY
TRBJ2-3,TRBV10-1,ASRPQGTDTQY
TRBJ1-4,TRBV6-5,ASRTTEDREKLF
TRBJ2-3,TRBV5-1,ASSSFPGLAGTSTDTQY
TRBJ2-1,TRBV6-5,ASSYSKPVNEQF
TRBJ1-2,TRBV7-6,ASSLGGQHDLNGYT
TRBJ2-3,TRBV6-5,APGGSSTDTQY
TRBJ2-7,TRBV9,ASSVGRGSSYEQY
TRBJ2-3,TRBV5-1,ATGPGSGGASRAQY
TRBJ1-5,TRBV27,ASSLSGGGLSQPQH
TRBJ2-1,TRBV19,ASSTSAGAYNEQF
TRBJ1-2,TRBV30,AWSVGQRGYT
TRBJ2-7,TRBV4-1,ASSQYQLGLEYYEQY
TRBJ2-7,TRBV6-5,AGGGNLYEQY